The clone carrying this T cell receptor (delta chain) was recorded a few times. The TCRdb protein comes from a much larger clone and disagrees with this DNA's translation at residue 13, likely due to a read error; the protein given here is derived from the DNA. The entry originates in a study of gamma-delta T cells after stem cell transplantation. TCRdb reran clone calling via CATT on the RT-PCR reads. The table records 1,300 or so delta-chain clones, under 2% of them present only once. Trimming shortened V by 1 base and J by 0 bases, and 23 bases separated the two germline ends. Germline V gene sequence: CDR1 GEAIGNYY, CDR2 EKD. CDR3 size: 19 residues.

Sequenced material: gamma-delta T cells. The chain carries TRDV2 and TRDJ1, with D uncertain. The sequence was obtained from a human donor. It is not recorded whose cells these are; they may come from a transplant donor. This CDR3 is CACDTVTNGVETHTDKLIF. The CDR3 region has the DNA TGTGCCTGTGACACGGTAACGAATGGTGTGGAGACGCACACCGATAAACTCATCTTT.